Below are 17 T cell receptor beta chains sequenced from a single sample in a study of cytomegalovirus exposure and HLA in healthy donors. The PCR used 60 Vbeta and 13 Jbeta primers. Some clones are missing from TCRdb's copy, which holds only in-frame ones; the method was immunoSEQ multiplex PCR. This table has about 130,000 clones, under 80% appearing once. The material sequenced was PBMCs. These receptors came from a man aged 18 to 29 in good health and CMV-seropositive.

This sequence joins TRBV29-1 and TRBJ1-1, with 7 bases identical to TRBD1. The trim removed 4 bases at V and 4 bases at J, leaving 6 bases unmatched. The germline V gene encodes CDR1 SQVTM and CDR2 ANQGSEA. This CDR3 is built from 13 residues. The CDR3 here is CSVAGQPGTEAFF. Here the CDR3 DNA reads TGCAGCGTTGCGGGACAGCCGGGCACTGAAGCTTTCTTT.

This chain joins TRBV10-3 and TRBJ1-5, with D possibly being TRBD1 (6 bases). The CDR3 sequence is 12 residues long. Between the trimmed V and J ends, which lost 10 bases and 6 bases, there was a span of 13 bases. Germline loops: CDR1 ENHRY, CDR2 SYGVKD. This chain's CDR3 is CATNREGQPQHF. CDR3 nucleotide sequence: TGTGCCACTAACAGGGAGGGTCAGCCCCAGCATTTT.

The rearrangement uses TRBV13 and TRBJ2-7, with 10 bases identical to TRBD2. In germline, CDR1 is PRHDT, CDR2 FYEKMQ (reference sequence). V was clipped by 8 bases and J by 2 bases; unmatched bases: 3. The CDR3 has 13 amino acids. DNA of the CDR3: TGTGCCAGCGGGCTAGCGGGAGCCTACGAGCAGTACTTC. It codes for CASGLAGAYEQYF.

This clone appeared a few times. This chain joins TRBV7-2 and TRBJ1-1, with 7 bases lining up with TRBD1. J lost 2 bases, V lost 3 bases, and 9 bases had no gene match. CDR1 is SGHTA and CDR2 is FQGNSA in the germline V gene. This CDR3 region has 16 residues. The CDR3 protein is CASSFFSTGKNTEAFF. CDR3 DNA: TGTGCCAGCAGCTTTTTTTCGACAGGGAAAAACACTGAAGCTTTCTTT.

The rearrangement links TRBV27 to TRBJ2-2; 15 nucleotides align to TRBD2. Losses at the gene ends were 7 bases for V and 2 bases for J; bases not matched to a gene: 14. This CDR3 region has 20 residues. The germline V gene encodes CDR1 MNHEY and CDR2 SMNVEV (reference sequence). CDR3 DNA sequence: TGTGCCAGCAACCTGCAGGGACTAGCGGGGGGAAAAGAAAACACCGGGGAGCTGTTTTTT. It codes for CASNLQGLAGGKENTGELFF.

CDR3 in amino acids: CAWSFSRERVVTDTQYF. The CDR3 nucleotides read TGTGCCTGGAGTTTCTCGCGGGAGCGGGTTGTTACAGATACGCAGTATTTT. The gene calls are TRBV30 and TRBJ2-3; 7 bases map to TRBD2. V was pared by 2 bases and J by 3 bases, with 14 bases of the junction left unmatched. The CDR3 is made up of 17 amino acids. Germline CDR1 and CDR2: GTSNPN and SVGIG (reference sequence).

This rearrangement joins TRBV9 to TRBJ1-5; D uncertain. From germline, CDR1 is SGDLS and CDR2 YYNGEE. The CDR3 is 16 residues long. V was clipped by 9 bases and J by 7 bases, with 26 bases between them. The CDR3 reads CATYSHPEGRRQPQHF. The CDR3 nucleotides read TGTGCCACCTACTCCCACCCGGAGGGAAGAAGGCAGCCCCAGCATTTT. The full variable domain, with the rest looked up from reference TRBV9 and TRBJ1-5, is DSGVTQTPKHLITATGQRVTLRCSPRSGDLSVYWYQQSLDQGLQFLIQYYNGEERAKGNILERFSAQQFPDLHSELNLSSLELGDSALYFCATYSHPEGRRQPQHFGDGTRLSIL.

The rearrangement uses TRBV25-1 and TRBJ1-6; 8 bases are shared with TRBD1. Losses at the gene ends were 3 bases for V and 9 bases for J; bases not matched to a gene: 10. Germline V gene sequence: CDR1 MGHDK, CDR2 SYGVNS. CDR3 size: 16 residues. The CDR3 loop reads CASSDPAAGGGSPLHF. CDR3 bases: TGTGCCAGCAGTGATCCGGCGGCAGGGGGCGGTTCACCCCTCCACTTT.

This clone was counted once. The DNA of the CDR3 is TGTGCCAGCAGCCTTAGCAACTATGGGGGGGGTCGTTATGGCTACACCTTC. This codes for CASSLSNYGGGRYGYTF. This rearrangement joins TRBV7-2 to TRBJ1-2; a weak D match, TRBD1 (5 bases). The CDR3 has 17 residues. From germline, CDR1 is SGHTA and CDR2 FQGNSA. V lost 5 bases to trimming and J lost 5 bases, with 24 bases between them.

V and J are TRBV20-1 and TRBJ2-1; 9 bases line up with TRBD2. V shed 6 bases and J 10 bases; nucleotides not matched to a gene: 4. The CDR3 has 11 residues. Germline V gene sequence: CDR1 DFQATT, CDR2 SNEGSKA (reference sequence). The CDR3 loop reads CSAKGLAEQFF. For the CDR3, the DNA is TGCAGTGCCAAAGGACTAGCGGAGCAGTTCTTC.

The CDR3 bases are TGTGCCAGCAGTATTAATCGGGACACTGAAGCTTTCTTT. Residues: CASSINRDTEAFF. The rearrangement uses TRBV6-5 and TRBJ1-1; D remains ambiguous. Trimming took off 5 bases at V and 3 bases at J, with 10 bases between the two ends. CDR1 is MNHEY, CDR2 SVGAGI, per germline. This CDR3 has 13 residues.

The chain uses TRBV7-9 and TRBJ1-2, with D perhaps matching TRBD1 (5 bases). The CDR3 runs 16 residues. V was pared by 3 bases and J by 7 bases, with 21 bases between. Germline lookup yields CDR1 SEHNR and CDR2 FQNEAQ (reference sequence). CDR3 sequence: CASSLGGGPGLSGYTF. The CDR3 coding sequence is TGTGCCAGCAGCTTGGGGGGTGGACCGGGACTATCTGGCTACACCTTC. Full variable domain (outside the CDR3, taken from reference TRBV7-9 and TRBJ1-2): DTGVSQNPRHKITKRGQNVTFRCDPISEHNRLYWYRQTLGQGPEFLTYFQNEAQLEKSRLLSDRFSAERPKGSFSTLEIQRTEQGDSAMYLCASSLGGGPGLSGYTFGSGTRLTVV.

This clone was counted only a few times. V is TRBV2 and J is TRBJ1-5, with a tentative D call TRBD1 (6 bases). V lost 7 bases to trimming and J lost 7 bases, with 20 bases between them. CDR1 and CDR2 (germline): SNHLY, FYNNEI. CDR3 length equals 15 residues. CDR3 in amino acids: CASKLVQGLGQPQHF. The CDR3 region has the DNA TGTGCCAGCAAACTCGTACAGGGTCTGGGGCAGCCCCAGCATTTT.

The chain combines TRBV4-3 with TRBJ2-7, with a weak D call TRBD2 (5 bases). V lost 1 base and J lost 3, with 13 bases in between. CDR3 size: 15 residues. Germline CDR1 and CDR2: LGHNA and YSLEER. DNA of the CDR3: TGCGCCAGCAGCCAAGCTAGTGGAGGACTCTACGAGCAGTACTTC. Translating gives CASSQASGGLYEQYF.

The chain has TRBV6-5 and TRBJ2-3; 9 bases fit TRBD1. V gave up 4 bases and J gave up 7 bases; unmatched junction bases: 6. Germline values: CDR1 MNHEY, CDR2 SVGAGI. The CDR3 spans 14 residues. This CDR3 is CASSSYRGPNTQYF. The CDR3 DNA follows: TGTGCCAGCAGTTCCTACAGGGGGCCAAATACGCAGTATTTT.

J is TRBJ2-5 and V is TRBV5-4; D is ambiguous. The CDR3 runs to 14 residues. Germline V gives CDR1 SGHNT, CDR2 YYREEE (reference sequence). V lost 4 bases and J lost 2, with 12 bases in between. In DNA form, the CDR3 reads TGTGCCAGCAGCGCCACGACAAAACAAGAGACCCAGTACTTC. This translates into CASSATTKQETQYF.

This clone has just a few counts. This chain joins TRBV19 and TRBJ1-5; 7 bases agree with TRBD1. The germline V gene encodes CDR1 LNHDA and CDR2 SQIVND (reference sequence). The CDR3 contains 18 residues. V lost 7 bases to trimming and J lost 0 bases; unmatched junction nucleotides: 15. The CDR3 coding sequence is TGTGCCAGTAATGCGGTAGCCCCGGACAGGTTTAGCAATCAGCCCCAGCATTTT. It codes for CASNAVAPDRFSNQPQHF.